One sample yielded the 10 T cell receptor beta chains listed below, sequenced in a study of early T cells in non-severe SARS-CoV-2 infection. MiXCR was run by TCRdb on the 5' RACE reads, yielding one entry per CDR3 protein. The sample comprises about 70,000 distinct CDR3 sequences, less than 5.5% of which are singletons, and around 6.6% rests with the top ten. The material sequenced was whole blood, taken at baseline. The receptors stem from an adult who was a healthcare worker with PCR-confirmed SARS-CoV-2 infection or an uninfected control (not recorded which).

The CDR3 nucleotides are TGTGCCAGCAGGGGTCCGAACACCGGGGAGCTGTTTTTT. Translating gives CASRGPNTGELFF. V gene TRBV11-3 combines with J gene TRBJ2-2; unclear D gene. The CDR3 consists of 13 residues. Germline CDR1 and CDR2: SGHNT and YENEEA. Trimming pared 6 bases from V and 0 bases from J, leaving 5 bases between. The full variable domain, with the rest looked up from reference TRBV11-3 and TRBJ2-2, is EAGVVQSPRYKIIEKKQPVAFWCNPISGHNTLYWYLQNLGQGPELLIRYENEEAVDDSQLPKDRFSAERLKGVDSTLKIQPAELGDSAVYLCASRGPNTGELFFGEGSRLTVL.

The table lists this clonotype with many counts. CDR3 in DNA: TGTGCCAGCCCAGTCCTAGCGGGAGACAATGAGCAGTTCTTC. This translates into CASPVLAGDNEQFF. The rearrangement uses TRBV7-9 and TRBJ2-1; 10 nucleotides line up with TRBD2. The V gene's germline CDR1 is SEHNR and CDR2 FQNEAQ (reference sequence). The CDR3 contains 14 residues. The J segment lost 5 bases and the V segment lost 8 bases, leaving 6 bases of the junction unmatched. Using reference TRBV7-9 and TRBJ2-1 for the parts outside the CDR3, the full variable domain is DTGVSQNPRHKITKRGQNVTFRCDPISEHNRLYWYRQTLGQGPEFLTYFQNEAQLEKSRLLSDRFSAERPKGSFSTLEIQRTEQGDSAMYLCASPVLAGDNEQFFGPGTRLTVL.

This clonotype was detected ten times or more. This chain connects TRBV25-1 to TRBJ1-2, with 7 bases lining up with TRBD1. J lost 4 bases, V lost 6 bases, and 8 bases had no gene match. This CDR3 has 14 residues. Germline V gives CDR1 MGHDK, CDR2 SYGVNS. CDR3: CASSPRGSPYGYTF. In nucleotides, the CDR3 is TGTGCCAGCAGCCCCAGGGGGTCCCCCTATGGCTACACCTTC.

The chain uses TRBV12-3 or TRBV12-4 and TRBJ2-3; D gene unclear. The CDR3 runs 15 residues. Trimming removed 0 bases from V and 1 base from J, with 8 bases in between. The CDR3 DNA is TGTGCCAGCAGTTTAGCGTACAGCCGCACAGATACGCAGTATTTT. It encodes CASSLAYSRTDTQYF.

At least ten counts were recorded for this clonotype. CDR3 coding DNA: TGCAGCGTTGATGAAGACAGGAGAAGAGACACTGAAGCTTTCTTT. Translation gives CSVDEDRRRDTEAFF. The chain links TRBV29-1 to TRBJ1-1; a possible D gene is TRBD1 (6 bases). The germline CDR1 and CDR2 sequences are SQVTM and ANQGSEA. Trimming removed 3 bases from V and 3 bases from J, with 17 bases in between. The CDR3 contains 15 residues.

The rearrangement joins TRBV7-8 to TRBJ2-1; the D gene is possibly TRBD2 (5 bases). CDR1 is SGHVS, CDR2 FQNEAQ, per germline. V lost 1 base to trimming and J lost 3 bases, with 10 bases between them. This CDR3 contains 15 residues. In DNA form, the CDR3 reads TGTGCCAGCAGCTTAGGCAGGAGGCTCTACAATGAGCAGTTCTTC. It specifies CASSLGRRLYNEQFF.

This clonotype was found many times. The chain recombines TRBV29-1 with TRBJ2-1, with TRBD2 matching 8 bases. V lost 7 bases, J lost 10 bases, and 9 bases stayed unmatched. Germline loops: CDR1 SQVTM, CDR2 ANQGSEA. The CDR3 spans 12 residues. CDR3 sequence (DNA): TGCAGCGGATGGACTAGCCCAGCGGAGCAGTTCTTC. This encodes CSGWTSPAEQFF.

This clonotype was counted between two and nine times. The chain uses TRBV2 and TRBJ1-5; D gene uncertain. V lost 5 bases to trimming and J lost 3 bases, with 11 bases between them. CDR1 and CDR2 from the germline V gene are SNHLY and FYNNEI. This CDR3 region has 14 residues. CDR3 DNA: TGTGCCAGCAGTCGTGACACATACAATCAGCCCCAGCATTTT. It specifies CASSRDTYNQPQHF. The full variable domain, its missing parts supplied by reference TRBV2 and TRBJ1-5, is EPEVTQTPSHQVTQMGQEVILRCVPISNHLYFYWYRQILGQKVEFLVSFYNNEISEKSEIFDDQFSVERPDGSNFTLKIRSTKLEDSAMYFCASSRDTYNQPQHFGDGTRLSIL.

The chain recombines TRBV30 with TRBJ1-1, with a tentative D call TRBD1 (5 bases). The CDR3 sequence is 13 residues long. The ends were cut back, 1 base at V and 2 bases at J, with 8 bases in the middle. In germline, CDR1 is GTSNPN, CDR2 SVGIG (reference sequence). CDR3 amino acids: CAWSAGFNTEAFF. The CDR3 bases are TGTGCCTGGAGTGCAGGGTTTAACACTGAAGCTTTCTTT.

In this sample, this clonotype turned up many times. The chain joins TRBV5-1 to TRBJ1-1; the match to TRBD1 covers 7 bases. The CDR3 runs 14 residues. The germline CDR1 and CDR2 sequences are SGHRS and YFSETQ. After removal of 3 bases from V and 0 bases from J, the junction contained 2 bases not matched to a gene. The CDR3 region has the DNA TGCGCCAGCAGCTGGGACAGCATGAACACTGAAGCTTTCTTT. Translated, it gives CASSWDSMNTEAFF.